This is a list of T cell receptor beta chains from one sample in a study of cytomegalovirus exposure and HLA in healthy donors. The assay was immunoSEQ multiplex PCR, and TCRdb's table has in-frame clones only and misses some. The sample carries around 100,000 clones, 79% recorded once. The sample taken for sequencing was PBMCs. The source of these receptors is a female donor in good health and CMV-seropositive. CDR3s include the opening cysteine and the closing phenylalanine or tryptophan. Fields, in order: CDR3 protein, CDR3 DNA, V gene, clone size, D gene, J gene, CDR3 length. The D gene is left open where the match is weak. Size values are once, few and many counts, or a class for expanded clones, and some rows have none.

CDR3: CASSPRQGARYEQYF; DNA: TGTGCCAGCAGTCCCCGACAGGGGGCTAGGTACGAGCAGTACTTC; V: TRBV6-6; size: few; D: TRBD1; J: TRBJ2-7; length: 15
CDR3: CASSLAGAGNTEAFF; DNA: TGCGCCAGCAGCTTGGCAGGGGCTGGGAACACTGAAGCTTTCTTT; V: TRBV5-1; size: .; D: .; J: TRBJ1-1; length: 15
CDR3: CASTERGYSNQPQHF; DNA: TGTGCCAGCACCGAACGAGGGTATAGCAATCAGCCCCAGCATTTT; V: TRBV6-6; size: .; D: .; J: TRBJ1-5; length: 15
CDR3: CASSQLASSSYEQYF; DNA: TGTGCCAGCAGCCAATTAGCGTCCAGCTCCTACGAGCAGTACTTC; V: TRBV7-6; size: .; D: .; J: TRBJ2-7; length: 15
CDR3: CASGLVSSPLNEQFF; DNA: TGTGCTAGTGGTTTGGTCTCTAGCCCCTTAAATGAGCAGTTCTTC; V: TRBV12-5; size: once; D: .; J: TRBJ2-1; length: 15
CDR3: CASSPGGPSKREQFF; DNA: TGTGCCAGCAGCCCCGGGGGGCCCTCTAAGAGGGAGCAGTTCTTC; V: TRBV13; size: once; D: .; J: TRBJ2-1; length: 15
CDR3: CASSLAPTRLETQYF; DNA: TGTGCCAGCAGCTTAGCCCCGACTAGGTTGGAGACCCAGTACTTC; V: TRBV11-1; size: .; D: .; J: TRBJ2-5; length: 15
CDR3: CASGPTGGGHNEQFF; DNA: TGTGCCAGCGGCCCGACAGGGGGTGGGCACAATGAGCAGTTCTTC; V: TRBV6-4; size: .; D: TRBD1; J: TRBJ2-1; length: 15
CDR3: CASSVLTSGTGELFF; DNA: TGTGCCAGCAGCGTACTGACTAGCGGGACCGGGGAGCTGTTTTTT; V: TRBV9; size: few; D: TRBD2; J: TRBJ2-2; length: 15
CDR3: CASSLGREHRGEQYF; DNA: TGCGCCAGCAGCTTGGGGCGGGAGCACCGGGGCGAGCAGTACTTC; V: TRBV5-1; size: .; D: TRBD2; J: TRBJ2-7; length: 15
CDR3: CASSALGRGPAGELFF; DNA: TGTGCCAGCAGCGCCCTAGGTAGGGGCCCGGCCGGGGAGCTGTTTTTT; V: TRBV9; size: .; D: .; J: TRBJ2-2; length: 16
CDR3: CASSLSRYQETQYF; DNA: TGTGCCAGCAGCCTGAGTCGGTACCAAGAGACCCAGTACTTC; V: TRBV7-9; size: .; D: .; J: TRBJ2-5; length: 14
CDR3: CAWRSQGDTEAFF; DNA: TGTGCCTGGAGGAGTCAGGGGGACACTGAAGCTTTCTTT; V: TRBV30; size: .; D: TRBD1; J: TRBJ1-1; length: 13
CDR3: CASSPWDRAGTGELFF; DNA: TGTGCCAGCAGTCCCTGGGACAGGGCGGGTACCGGGGAGCTGTTTTTT; V: TRBV27; size: .; D: TRBD1; J: TRBJ2-2; length: 16
CDR3: CSVGGRISSGANVLTF; DNA: TGCAGCGTTGGTGGCAGGATCAGCTCTGGGGCCAACGTCCTGACTTTC; V: TRBV29-1; size: .; D: .; J: TRBJ2-6; length: 16
CDR3: CASRDSSSYNSPLHF; DNA: TGTGCCAGCCGGGACTCGAGCTCCTATAATTCACCCCTCCACTTT; V: TRBV6-4; size: .; D: .; J: TRBJ1-6; length: 15
CDR3: CASSPEGNQPQHF; DNA: TGTGCCAGCAGCCCCGAGGGCAATCAGCCCCAGCATTTT; V: TRBV6-5; size: .; D: .; J: TRBJ1-5; length: 13
CDR3: CASSETAAKNIQYF; DNA: TGCGCCAGCAGTGAGACTGCAGCCAAAAACATTCAGTACTTC; V: TRBV10-1; size: .; D: .; J: TRBJ2-4; length: 14
CDR3: CASSLAASGRITGELFF; DNA: TGTGCCAGCAGCTTGGCGGCTAGCGGGAGGATCACCGGGGAGCTGTTTTTT; V: TRBV5-6; size: .; D: TRBD2; J: TRBJ2-2; length: 17
CDR3: CASRVGLGVDEQFF; DNA: TGTGCCAGTAGAGTGGGTCTAGGGGTGGATGAGCAGTTCTTC; V: TRBV19; size: .; D: .; J: TRBJ2-1; length: 14
CDR3: CASSSGSRAYNEQFF; DNA: TGTGCCAGCAGCTCAGGGTCTAGGGCCTACAATGAGCAGTTCTTC; V: TRBV5-8; size: .; D: .; J: TRBJ2-1; length: 15
CDR3: CASSPSWGQSTDTQYF; DNA: TGTGCCAGCAGCCCCTCATGGGGACAGTCGACAGATACGCAGTATTTT; V: TRBV7-8; size: .; D: TRBD1; J: TRBJ2-3; length: 16
CDR3: CASSLDRVIRYGYTF; DNA: TGTGCCAGCAGCCTGGACAGGGTAATCCGATATGGCTACACCTTC; V: TRBV11-2; size: .; D: TRBD1; J: TRBJ1-2; length: 15
CDR3: CASSQDRGTRWGYTF; DNA: TGCGCCAGCAGCCAAGATCGGGGGACCCGGTGGGGCTACACCTTC; V: TRBV4-3; size: .; D: .; J: TRBJ1-2; length: 15
CDR3: CASSVAGTGVVEQYF; DNA: TGTGCCAGCAGCGTAGCTGGGACAGGGGTCGTCGAGCAGTACTTC; V: TRBV9; size: .; D: TRBD1; J: TRBJ2-7; length: 15
CDR3: CASRRPGQGAEKLFF; DNA: TGTGCCAGCCGAAGACCAGGGCAGGGGGCTGAAAAACTGTTTTTT; V: TRBV6-5; size: .; D: TRBD1; J: TRBJ1-4; length: 15
CDR3: CASRDYKEEKLFF; DNA: TGTGCCAGCAGGGACTACAAGGAGGAAAAACTGTTTTTT; V: TRBV6-1; size: .; D: .; J: TRBJ1-4; length: 13
CDR3: CASSQGRSTDTQYF; DNA: TGTGCCAGCAGCCAAGGGAGGAGCACAGATACGCAGTATTTT; V: TRBV4-2; size: .; D: .; J: TRBJ2-3; length: 14
CDR3: CASARANTEAFF; DNA: TGTGCCAGTGCGAGAGCGAACACTGAAGCTTTCTTT; V: TRBV19; size: .; D: .; J: TRBJ1-1; length: 12
CDR3: CASSTNSPGTSGGYNEQFF; DNA: TGTGCCAGTAGTACTAACTCACCGGGGACTAGCGGGGGATACAATGAGCAGTTCTTC; V: TRBV19; size: few; D: TRBD2; J: TRBJ2-1; length: 19
CDR3: CASSIGGLDGSEQFF; DNA: TGTGCCAGTAGTATAGGGGGACTAGATGGAAGTGAGCAGTTCTTC; V: TRBV19; size: .; D: TRBD2; J: TRBJ2-1; length: 15
CDR3: CASSLLDRGENYGYTF; DNA: TGTGCCAGCAGCTTACTGGACAGGGGGGAGAACTATGGCTACACCTTC; V: TRBV5-4; size: .; D: TRBD1; J: TRBJ1-2; length: 16
CDR3: CASSLGGRGTDTQYF; DNA: TGTGCCAGCAGCTTGGGCGGGAGAGGCACAGATACGCAGTATTTT; V: TRBV7-9; size: .; D: TRBD2; J: TRBJ2-3; length: 15
CDR3: CASSVTDRPNQPQHF; DNA: TGTGCCAGCAGCGTAACTGACAGGCCCAATCAGCCCCAGCATTTT; V: TRBV9; size: once; D: .; J: TRBJ1-5; length: 15
CDR3: CASSLAGVQAEQYF; DNA: TGTGCCAGCAGCTTAGCAGGGGTACAAGCCGAGCAGTACTTC; V: TRBV7-9; size: .; D: .; J: TRBJ2-7; length: 14
CDR3: CASSLVGGETQYF; DNA: TGTGCCAGCAGCTTGGTGGGGGGTGAGACCCAGTACTTC; V: TRBV5-6; size: .; D: .; J: TRBJ2-5; length: 13
CDR3: CASSQDPSPYGRQETQYF; DNA: TGCGCCAGCAGCCAAGATCCGTCGCCCTACGGGAGACAAGAGACCCAGTACTTC; V: TRBV4-1; size: .; D: .; J: TRBJ2-5; length: 18
CDR3: CASSLAGIRGTGELFF; DNA: TGTGCCAGCAGCTTAGCAGGGATACGGGGCACCGGGGAGCTGTTTTTT; V: TRBV7-6; size: .; D: .; J: TRBJ2-2; length: 16
CDR3: CASSSSGAAYNEQFF; DNA: TGCGCCAGCAGCTCCAGCGGGGCAGCCTACAATGAGCAGTTCTTC; V: TRBV5-1; size: once; D: TRBD2; J: TRBJ2-1; length: 15
CDR3: CASSDGTGSNTIYF; DNA: TGCGCCAGCAGCGACGGGACAGGGAGTAACACCATATATTTT; V: TRBV5-1; size: .; D: TRBD1; J: TRBJ1-3; length: 14
CDR3: CASSLGVVRGDEQFF; DNA: TGCGCCAGCAGCTTGGGGGTAGTCCGCGGAGATGAGCAGTTCTTC; V: TRBV5-1; size: .; D: .; J: TRBJ2-1; length: 15
CDR3: CASSLQGGEQYF; DNA: TGTGCCAGCAGCTTACAGGGGGGCGAGCAGTACTTC; V: TRBV5-4; size: many; D: TRBD1; J: TRBJ2-7; length: 12
CDR3: CSGGWPNTEAFF; DNA: TGCAGCGGTGGTTGGCCGAACACTGAAGCTTTCTTT; V: TRBV29-1; size: .; D: .; J: TRBJ1-1; length: 12
CDR3: CASRGPSNTQYF; DNA: TGCGCCAGCAGGGGCCCGTCCAATACGCAGTATTTT; V: TRBV5-1; size: .; D: .; J: TRBJ2-3; length: 12
CDR3: CASRSRSGGTGNTGELFF; DNA: TGTGCCAGCAGATCTAGGTCCGGCGGGACAGGGAACACCGGGGAGCTGTTTTTT; V: TRBV7-9; size: .; D: TRBD1; J: TRBJ2-2; length: 18
CDR3: CASSPPGTASYEQYF; DNA: TGTGCCAGCTCACCACCTGGGACAGCGTCGTACGAGCAGTACTTC; V: TRBV2; size: .; D: TRBD1; J: TRBJ2-7; length: 15
CDR3: CASRSSGNTGELFF; DNA: TGCGCCTCGAGGTCTAGCGGAAACACCGGGGAGCTGTTTTTT; V: TRBV5-1; size: .; D: TRBD2; J: TRBJ2-2; length: 14
CDR3: CASSFGPTDTQYF; DNA: TGTGCCAGCAGCTTCGGTCCCACAGATACGCAGTATTTT; V: TRBV5-5; size: .; D: .; J: TRBJ2-3; length: 13
CDR3: CSVGQVMNTEAFF; DNA: TGCAGCGTTGGACAGGTCATGAACACTGAAGCTTTCTTT; V: TRBV29-1; size: .; D: .; J: TRBJ1-1; length: 13
CDR3: CASSPANSYEQYF; DNA: TGCGCCAGCAGCCCGGCGAACAGCTACGAGCAGTACTTC; V: TRBV5-1; size: .; D: .; J: TRBJ2-7; length: 13
CDR3: CASSRTLGQGARTNTEAFF; DNA: TGTGCCAGCAGCCGTACACTCGGACAGGGGGCGAGAACGAACACTGAAGCTTTCTTT; V: TRBV11-2; size: few; D: TRBD1; J: TRBJ1-1; length: 19
CDR3: CASSARATDTQYF; DNA: TGTGCCAGCAGCGCCAGGGCCACAGATACGCAGTATTTT; V: TRBV9; size: .; D: .; J: TRBJ2-3; length: 13
CDR3: CASSPGLAGSDTQYF; DNA: TGTGCCAGCAGCCCGGGACTAGCGGGATCAGATACGCAGTATTTT; V: TRBV7-9; size: few; D: TRBD2; J: TRBJ2-3; length: 15
CDR3: CAWSVRRGMDQPQHF; DNA: TGTGCCTGGAGTGTACGGAGAGGGATGGATCAGCCCCAGCATTTT; V: TRBV30; size: .; D: .; J: TRBJ1-5; length: 15
CDR3: CASSVTSGGETQYF; DNA: TGTGCCAGCAGCGTAACTAGCGGAGGAGAGACCCAGTACTTC; V: TRBV5-4; size: .; D: TRBD2; J: TRBJ2-5; length: 14